Listed here are 13 T cell receptor beta chains from one sample, sequenced in a study of chemoradiotherapy in HPV16-positive cancers. This table comes from immunoSEQ multiplex PCR, and its TCRdb copy is limited to in-frame clones, with some not included. The sample consists of around 2,800 clones, more than 70% of them appearing once. Sequences were derived from tumor tissue, sampled from a patient who underwent chemoradiotherapy. These receptors were taken from a human donor with HPV-associated anogenital cancer.

This clone occurred once. CDR3 nucleotides: TGTGCCAGCAGCGATCGACAGGGGGCACAGGAGACCCAGTACTTC. This translates into CASSDRQGAQETQYF. This chain joins TRBV5-4 and TRBJ2-5, with 10 bases matching TRBD1. Trimming removed 4 bases from V and 5 bases from J; junction bases left unmatched: 8. The V gene's germline CDR1 is SGHNT and CDR2 YYREEE (reference sequence). The CDR3 is 15 amino acids.

The V call is TRBV7-9, the J call TRBJ1-1; TRBD1 agrees at 9 bases. Germline V CDR1 and CDR2: SEHNR, FQNEAQ (reference sequence). J was trimmed by 0 bases and V by 5 bases; bases with no gene match: 4. The CDR3 length is 15 residues. The CDR3 reads CASSPRDRVNTEAFF. The CDR3, as DNA: TGTGCCAGCAGCCCCCGGGACAGGGTGAACACTGAAGCTTTCTTT. The full variable domain, completed using reference TRBV7-9 and TRBJ1-1, is DTGVSQNPRHKITKRGQNVTFRCDPISEHNRLYWYRQTLGQGPEFLTYFQNEAQLEKSRLLSDRFSAERPKGSFSTLEIQRTEQGDSAMYLCASSPRDRVNTEAFFGQGTRLTVV.

The V call is TRBV6-5, the J call TRBJ2-7; 10 positions agree with TRBD1. Trimming at V came to 4 bases and at J to 5 bases, leaving 8 bases not matched to a gene. The CDR3 covers 15 residues. Germline values: CDR1 MNHEY, CDR2 SVGAGI. DNA of the CDR3: TGTGCCAGCAGTTCCGTGACAGGGGGCCTCGACGAGCAGTACTTC. The encoded protein is CASSSVTGGLDEQYF.

This clone has a single count. The rearrangement joins TRBV2 to TRBJ1-5, with 7 nucleotides matching TRBD1. CDR1 is SNHLY and CDR2 is FYNNEI in the germline V gene. CDR3 length: 15 amino acids. With 6 bases clipped from V and 5 bases from J, the junction kept 10 bases outside the gene matches. The CDR3 coding sequence is TGTGCCAGCAGAGAGGGCAGGGGGGTCTATCAGCCCCAGCATTTT. It is translated as CASREGRGVYQPQHF.

The chain recombines TRBV12-5 with TRBJ2-1; 10 bases fit TRBD2. The CDR3 loop spans 13 amino acids. The trim removed 10 bases at V and 10 bases at J, leaving 10 bases unmatched. The germline V gene encodes CDR1 LGHNT and CDR2 FRNRAP. DNA of the CDR3: TGTGCTACCGGACTAGCGGCTATAATGGAGCAGTTCTTC. It yields the protein CATGLAAIMEQFF.

The chain recombines TRBV10-3 with TRBJ2-2; D is possibly TRBD1 (7 bases). V shed 7 bases and J shed 7 bases, with 10 bases lying between them. CDR1 ENHRY and CDR2 SYGVKD come from the germline V gene. There are 12 residues in the CDR3. The CDR3 DNA follows: TGTGCCATCACCAGGGGGGACGGGGAGCTGTTTTTT. It yields the protein CAITRGDGELFF.

The chain has TRBV5-1 and TRBJ1-2, with a weak D call TRBD1 (5 bases). Looked up from germline, CDR1 is SGHRS and CDR2 is YFSETQ. Trimming cost V 0 bases and J 4 bases, with 10 bases left between them. The CDR3 spans 14 residues. CDR3 in DNA: TGCGCCAGCAGCTTGGTGAGGGGCCGCTATGGCTACACCTTC. The encoded protein is CASSLVRGRYGYTF.

The rearrangement uses TRBV16 and TRBJ1-2; 11 bases map to TRBD1. The germline V gene has CDR1 KGHSY and CDR2 FQNENV. V lost 4 bases and J lost 6; bases outside the gene matches: 7. CDR3 length equals 15 residues. CDR3 residues: CASSPTWDRGDGYTF. CDR3 coding DNA: TGTGCCAGCAGCCCGACCTGGGACAGGGGGGATGGCTACACCTTC.

The J gene is TRBJ1-3, the V gene TRBV7-2, with D uncertain. The germline V gene encodes CDR1 SGHTA and CDR2 FQGNSA. CDR3 length: 16 residues. V dropped 1 base and J dropped 5 bases, with 15 bases sitting between them. In nucleotides, the CDR3 is TGTGCCAGCAGCTTAGGGGTTGGTCAAGGAAGAAACACCATATATTTT. Protein sequence: CASSLGVGQGRNTIYF.

This clone appeared a few times. The chain recombines TRBV14 with TRBJ2-3; 8 bases map to TRBD1. J was trimmed by 0 bases and V by 4 bases; bases with no gene match: 12. Per germline, CDR1 SGHDN and CDR2 FVKESK. This CDR3 has 18 amino acids. The CDR3 DNA reads as TGTGCCAGCAGCCTCGGACAGGGCAGGACCTTAAGCACAGATACGCAGTATTTT. This encodes CASSLGQGRTLSTDTQYF.

This chain joins TRBV7-2 and TRBJ2-5; 8 bases map to TRBD2. V lost 4 bases, J lost 4 bases, and 5 bases stayed unmatched. CDR1 SGHTA and CDR2 FQGNSA come from the germline V gene. The CDR3 is 14 amino acids. The CDR3 here is CASSSTSGLETQYF. In nucleotides, the CDR3 is TGTGCCAGCAGCTCCACTAGCGGCCTAGAGACCCAGTACTTC.

About this clone itself: An end of the junction differs from the germline gene, which may be a read error. CDR3 sequence reads: CASALVGATDTQYF. CDR3 coding DNA: TGTGCTAGTGCTTTGGTAGGGGCCACAGATACGCAGTATTTT. The rearrangement links TRBV12-5 to TRBJ2-3; a possible D gene is TRBD1 (5 bases). There are 14 residues in the CDR3. Germline V CDR1 and CDR2: LGHNT, FRNRAP.

This chain connects TRBV19 to TRBJ1-1; D is undetermined. The CDR3 length is 13 residues. Looked up from germline, CDR1 is LNHDA and CDR2 is SQIVND (reference sequence). Trimming removed 5 bases from V and 1 base from J, with 8 bases in between. The CDR3 DNA is TGTGCCAGTAGTTTTGAGGCGAACACTGAAGCTTTCTTT. Its protein is CASSFEANTEAFF.